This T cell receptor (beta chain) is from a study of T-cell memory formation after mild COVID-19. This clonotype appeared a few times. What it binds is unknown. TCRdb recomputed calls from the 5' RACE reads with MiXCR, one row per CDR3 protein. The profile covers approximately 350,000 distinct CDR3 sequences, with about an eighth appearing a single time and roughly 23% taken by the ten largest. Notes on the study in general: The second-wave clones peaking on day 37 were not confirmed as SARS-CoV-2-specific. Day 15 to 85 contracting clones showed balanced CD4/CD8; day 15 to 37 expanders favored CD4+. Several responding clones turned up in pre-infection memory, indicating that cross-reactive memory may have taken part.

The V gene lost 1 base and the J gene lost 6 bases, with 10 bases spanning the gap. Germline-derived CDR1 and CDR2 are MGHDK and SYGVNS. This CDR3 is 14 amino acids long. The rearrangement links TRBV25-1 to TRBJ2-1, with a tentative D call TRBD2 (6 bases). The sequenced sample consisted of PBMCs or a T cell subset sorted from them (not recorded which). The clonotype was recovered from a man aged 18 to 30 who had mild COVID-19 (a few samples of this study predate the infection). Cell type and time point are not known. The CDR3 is CASSEFAGRNEQFF. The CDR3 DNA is TGTGCCAGCAGTGAATTCGCGGGGCGCAATGAGCAGTTCTTC.